This T cell receptor beta chain was recorded in a study of PD-1 blockade in classical Hodgkin lymphoma. The assay was immunoSEQ multiplex PCR, and TCRdb's table has in-frame clones only and misses some. Of approximately 31,000 clones listed, under 90% are singletons. Regarding time point: cycle 4 day 1 (C4D1), after six to seven weeks of nivolumab. Relapse after autologous stem cell transplantation occurred in every patient, and brentuximab vedotin exposure varied. Thawed PBMCs underwent magnetic negative selection to yield purified CD4+ T cells. Progressive disease, partial response or complete response was each patient's best response. This clone was observed a few times. Its antigen remains unknown. This CDR3 comprises 13 residues. Germline CDR1 LNHDA, CDR2 SQIVND (reference sequence). Trimming stripped 5 bases from V and 6 bases from J, with 12 bases between. Findings and caveats of the study: TCR diversity rose significantly by C4D1 in CD4+ but not CD8+ cells. Baseline diversity was lower in partial responders and progressors than complete responders. Healthy donors were reported to have higher baseline TCR diversity than newly diagnosed patients.

The chain employs TRBV19 and TRBJ2-3, with a possible D match to TRBD1 (6 bases). This sequence was found in a human donor with classical Hodgkin lymphoma. The source material was CD4+ T cells from blood, sampled before the fourth cycle of nivolumab. CDR3 residues: CASSRTAGDTQYF. The CDR3 coding sequence is TGTGCCAGTAGTCGGACAGCCGGGGATACGCAGTATTTT.